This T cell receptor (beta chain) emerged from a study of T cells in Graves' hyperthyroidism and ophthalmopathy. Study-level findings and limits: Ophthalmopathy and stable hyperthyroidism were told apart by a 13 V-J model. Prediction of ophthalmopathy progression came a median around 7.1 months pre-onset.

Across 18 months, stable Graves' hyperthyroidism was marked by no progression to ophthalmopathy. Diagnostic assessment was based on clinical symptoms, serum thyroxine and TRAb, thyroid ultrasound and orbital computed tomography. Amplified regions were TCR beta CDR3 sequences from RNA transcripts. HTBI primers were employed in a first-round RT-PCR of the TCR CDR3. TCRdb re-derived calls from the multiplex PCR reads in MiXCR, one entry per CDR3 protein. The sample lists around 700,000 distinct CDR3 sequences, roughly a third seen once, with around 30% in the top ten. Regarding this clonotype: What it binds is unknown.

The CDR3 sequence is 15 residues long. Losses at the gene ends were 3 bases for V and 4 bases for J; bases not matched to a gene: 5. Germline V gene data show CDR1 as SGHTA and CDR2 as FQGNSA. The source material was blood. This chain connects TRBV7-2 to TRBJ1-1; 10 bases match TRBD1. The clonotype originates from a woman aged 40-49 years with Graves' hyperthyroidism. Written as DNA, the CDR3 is TGTGCCAGCAGCTTGAGACAGGGGGCAAGCACTGAAGCTTTCTTT. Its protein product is CASSLRQGASTEAFF.